This is a list of T cell receptor beta chains from one sample in a study of Graves' ophthalmopathy and Graves' hyperthyroidism. TCRdb re-analysed the multiplex PCR reads in MiXCR, keeping a single row per CDR3 protein. The profile shows hundreds of thousands of distinct CDR3 sequences, about 40% of them singletons. Specimen: peripheral blood. These receptor sequences come from an adult man with Graves' ophthalmopathy. Both conserved end residues are part of each CDR3. The order of the fields is clone size, J gene, CDR3 length, D gene, V gene, CDR3 DNA, CDR3 protein. A D gene is named only where the DNA matches it firmly. A clone size is listed for some rows: how often the clone was seen (once, few, many), or a class if it is expanded.

abundance: -
j_gene: TRBJ1-2
len: 13
d_gene: -
v_gene: TRBV9
CDR3nt: TGTGCCAGCAGCGTAGGCTGGAACTATGGCTACACCTTC
CDR3aa: CASSVGWNYGYTF

abundance: -
j_gene: TRBJ2-5
len: 12
d_gene: -
v_gene: TRBV25-1
CDR3nt: TGTGCCAGCAGTGAATGGCAGGGGACCCAGTACTTC
CDR3aa: CASSEWQGTQYF

abundance: many
j_gene: TRBJ1-1
len: 14
d_gene: TRBD1
v_gene: TRBV7-2
CDR3nt: TGTGCCAGCAGCCGGGACAGGGGGCTCACTGAAGCTTTCTTT
CDR3aa: CASSRDRGLTEAFF

abundance: few
j_gene: TRBJ2-7
len: 12
d_gene: -
v_gene: TRBV6-6
CDR3nt: TGTGCCAGCACCACCCACACCTACGAGCAGTACTTC
CDR3aa: CASTTHTYEQYF

abundance: -
j_gene: TRBJ2-7
len: 13
d_gene: -
v_gene: TRBV15
CDR3nt: TGTGCCACCAGCAGAGAGGCGATCTACGAGCAGTACTTC
CDR3aa: CATSREAIYEQYF

abundance: -
j_gene: TRBJ1-1
len: 14
d_gene: -
v_gene: TRBV29-1
CDR3nt: TGCAGCGTTGGACTAGCGGGACGCAACACTGAAGCTTTCTTT
CDR3aa: CSVGLAGRNTEAFF

abundance: -
j_gene: TRBJ1-2
len: 14
d_gene: -
v_gene: TRBV29-1
CDR3nt: TGCAGCGCCAGCAGCTGGAAGGACGTCTATGGCTACACCTTC
CDR3aa: CSASSWKDVYGYTF

abundance: many
j_gene: TRBJ1-6
len: 15
d_gene: -
v_gene: TRBV7-6
CDR3nt: TGTGCCAGCAGCTTAGAGGCAGATGAAAATTCACCCCTCCACTTT
CDR3aa: CASSLEADENSPLHF

abundance: many
j_gene: TRBJ1-1
len: 15
d_gene: -
v_gene: TRBV15
CDR3nt: TGTGCCACCAGCGTACAAGGAAGATTGAACACTGAAGCTTTCTTT
CDR3aa: CATSVQGRLNTEAFF

abundance: -
j_gene: TRBJ2-2
len: 15
d_gene: TRBD2
v_gene: TRBV6-6
CDR3nt: TGTGCCAGCAGTTTCAGCGGGGGGAACACCGAGGAGCTGTTTTTT
CDR3aa: CASSFSGGNTEELFF

abundance: few
j_gene: TRBJ2-7
len: 15
d_gene: TRBD1
v_gene: TRBV3-1
CDR3nt: TGTGCCAGCAGCCAAACCGGGACAGGGGACGAGGAGCAGTACTTC
CDR3aa: CASSQTGTGDEEQYF

abundance: -
j_gene: TRBJ2-6
len: 16
d_gene: -
v_gene: TRBV5-1
CDR3nt: TGCGCCAGCAGCTTAGGAATAGGGGCGGGGGCCAACGTCCTGACTTTC
CDR3aa: CASSLGIGAGANVLTF

abundance: -
j_gene: TRBJ2-5
len: 16
d_gene: TRBD2
v_gene: TRBV10-3
CDR3nt: TGTGCCATCAGTCCCGGAGTAGCGGGAGAACAAGAGACCCAGTACTTC
CDR3aa: CAISPGVAGEQETQYF

abundance: -
j_gene: TRBJ1-1
len: 12
d_gene: -
v_gene: TRBV29-1
CDR3nt: TGCAGCGTTGATTCGGCGGACACTGAAGCTTTCTTT
CDR3aa: CSVDSADTEAFF

abundance: -
j_gene: TRBJ1-1
len: 13
d_gene: TRBD1
v_gene: TRBV7-9
CDR3nt: TGTGCCAGCAGTCAAGGACAGGAGGATATGACTTTCTTT
CDR3aa: CASSQGQEDMTFF

abundance: -
j_gene: TRBJ2-2
len: 15
d_gene: TRBD1
v_gene: TRBV7-8
CDR3nt: TGTGCCAGCAGGCCCCGACAGGGACGACACGGGGAGCTGTTTTTT
CDR3aa: CASRPRQGRHGELFF

abundance: many
j_gene: TRBJ1-2
len: 13
d_gene: TRBD1
v_gene: TRBV24-1
CDR3nt: TGTGCCACCAGTGATCCCAGGGGGACTGGCTACACCTTC
CDR3aa: CATSDPRGTGYTF

abundance: -
j_gene: TRBJ2-5
len: 15
d_gene: -
v_gene: TRBV11-2
CDR3nt: TGTGCCAGCAGCCGGGGCCGGGGCCGTCAAGAGACCCAGTACTTC
CDR3aa: CASSRGRGRQETQYF

abundance: -
j_gene: TRBJ2-5
len: 15
d_gene: -
v_gene: TRBV19
CDR3nt: TGTGCCAGTAGTAGCCAAGGCGGGGAACAAGAGACCCAGTACTTC
CDR3aa: CASSSQGGEQETQYF

abundance: -
j_gene: TRBJ2-5
len: 13
d_gene: TRBD2
v_gene: TRBV29-1
CDR3nt: TGCAGCGTTACCATGGGAGGGAATCAGCCCCAGTACTTC
CDR3aa: CSVTMGGNQPQYF

abundance: -
j_gene: TRBJ2-7
len: 17
d_gene: TRBD1
v_gene: TRBV6-2/TRBV6-3
CDR3nt: TGTGCCAGCAGTAATCCCTCCGCGGGACAGGGTTTTCTCGAGCAGTACTTC
CDR3aa: CASSNPSAGQGFLEQYF

abundance: many
j_gene: TRBJ1-5
len: 16
d_gene: TRBD1
v_gene: TRBV12-3/TRBV12-4
CDR3nt: TGTGCCAGCAGTTCCCGGACAGGGGGTGGCAATCAGCCCCAGCATTTT
CDR3aa: CASSSRTGGGNQPQHF

abundance: -
j_gene: TRBJ2-2
len: 17
d_gene: TRBD2
v_gene: TRBV12-3/TRBV12-4
CDR3nt: TGTGCCAGCAGTTACATAGCGGGGGCCCCGGGAACCGGGGAGCTGTTTTTT
CDR3aa: CASSYIAGAPGTGELFF

abundance: many
j_gene: TRBJ2-5
len: 17
d_gene: TRBD2
v_gene: TRBV7-2
CDR3nt: TGTGCCAGCAGCTCAGTAGGACTAGCGGGAGTGAGGCAGACCCAGTACTTC
CDR3aa: CASSSVGLAGVRQTQYF

abundance: -
j_gene: TRBJ2-7
len: 16
d_gene: -
v_gene: TRBV12-5
CDR3nt: TGTGCTAGTGGTTTGGTATTAGTCGGGGCTCAGCGCGAGCAGTACTTC
CDR3aa: CASGLVLVGAQREQYF

abundance: -
j_gene: TRBJ2-5
len: 17
d_gene: TRBD2
v_gene: TRBV9
CDR3nt: TGTGCCAGCAGCGGAAGACTAGCGGGGGGGCCTGCAGAGACCCAGTACTTC
CDR3aa: CASSGRLAGGPAETQYF

abundance: -
j_gene: TRBJ2-7
len: 14
d_gene: -
v_gene: TRBV20-1
CDR3nt: TGCAGTGCTAGTCGCGGGACAACCCCCTACGAGCAGTACTTC
CDR3aa: CSASRGTTPYEQYF

abundance: -
j_gene: TRBJ1-1
len: 15
d_gene: -
v_gene: TRBV19
CDR3nt: TGTGCCAGTAGTATAGTCGCTGCGGGGAACACTGAAGCTTTCTTT
CDR3aa: CASSIVAAGNTEAFF

abundance: many
j_gene: TRBJ1-1
len: 13
d_gene: -
v_gene: TRBV5-1
CDR3nt: TGCGCCAGCAGCGGGGGGGTGAACACTGAAGCTTTCTTT
CDR3aa: CASSGGVNTEAFF

abundance: many
j_gene: TRBJ1-1
len: 12
d_gene: -
v_gene: TRBV5-6
CDR3nt: TGTGCCAGCAGCTACGTGAACACTGAAGCTTTCTTT
CDR3aa: CASSYVNTEAFF

abundance: -
j_gene: TRBJ2-7
len: 12
d_gene: -
v_gene: TRBV7-9
CDR3nt: TGTGCCAGCAGCTTAGATCAGGTAGAGCAGTACTTC
CDR3aa: CASSLDQVEQYF

abundance: -
j_gene: TRBJ1-2
len: 12
d_gene: -
v_gene: TRBV29-1
CDR3nt: TGCAGCCCCTCGGGGGGGGGCGGTGGCTACACCTTC
CDR3aa: CSPSGGGGGYTF

abundance: -
j_gene: TRBJ2-5
len: 14
d_gene: -
v_gene: TRBV7-8
CDR3nt: TGTGCCAGCAGCTTAGGAAAAATTCAGGGGGGCCAGTACTTC
CDR3aa: CASSLGKIQGGQYF

abundance: -
j_gene: TRBJ1-4
len: 14
d_gene: -
v_gene: TRBV4-3
CDR3nt: TGCGCCAGCAGCCGAGGACGGGGAGGTGAAAAACTGTTTTTT
CDR3aa: CASSRGRGGEKLFF

abundance: -
j_gene: TRBJ1-2
len: 15
d_gene: TRBD1
v_gene: TRBV7-2
CDR3nt: TGTGCCAGCAGCCGTGGACAGGCCTCATATTATGGCTACACCTTC
CDR3aa: CASSRGQASYYGYTF

abundance: -
j_gene: TRBJ2-5
len: 17
d_gene: -
v_gene: TRBV2
CDR3nt: TGTGCCAGCTCCACAGCGATCGGGGCAGCCCAACAAGAGACCCAGTACTTC
CDR3aa: CASSTAIGAAQQETQYF

abundance: many
j_gene: TRBJ2-5
len: 17
d_gene: TRBD1
v_gene: TRBV20-1
CDR3nt: TGCAGTGCTAGAGGGCGAGACAGGGGTCCCATACAAGAGACCCAGTACTTC
CDR3aa: CSARGRDRGPIQETQYF